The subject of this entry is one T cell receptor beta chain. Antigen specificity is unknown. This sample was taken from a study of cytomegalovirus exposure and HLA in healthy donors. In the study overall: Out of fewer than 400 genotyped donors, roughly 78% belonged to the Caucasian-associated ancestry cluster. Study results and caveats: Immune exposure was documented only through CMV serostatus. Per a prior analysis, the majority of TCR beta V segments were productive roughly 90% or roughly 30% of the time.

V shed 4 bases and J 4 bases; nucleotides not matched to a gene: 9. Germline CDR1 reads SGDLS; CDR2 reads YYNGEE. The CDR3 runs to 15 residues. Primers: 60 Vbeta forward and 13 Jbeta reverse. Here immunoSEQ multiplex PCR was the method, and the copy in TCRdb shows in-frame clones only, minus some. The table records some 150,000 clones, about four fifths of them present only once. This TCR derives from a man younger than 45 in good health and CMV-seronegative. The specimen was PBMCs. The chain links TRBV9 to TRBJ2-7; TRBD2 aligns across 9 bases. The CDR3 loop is CASSLLAGSSYEQYF. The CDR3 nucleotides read TGTGCCAGCAGCTTACTAGCGGGTAGTTCTTACGAGCAGTACTTC.